This TCR beta chain was captured by sequencing in a study of blood T cell repertoires in COVID-19 (dated by TCRdb to about 2020). Background on the whole study: The collaborator samples originated in the United States, Italy and Spain and spanned the acute and convalescent phases of COVID-19. A freely available public database, intended as a resource for researchers studying the immune response to SARS-CoV-2, is where the repertoires were released. Where HLA class I and class II types were available, the types were taken from metadata supplied by the sample provider, not from assay-based typing. Subjects who had been exposed to COVID-19, were actively infected with it, or had recovered from it provided the deeply sampled blood TCRbeta repertoires that made up the dataset. Nearly every sample came with metadata listing a de-identified subject ID, COVID-19 status, age in years and sex. The samples were drawn from two sources: the first 160 participants of the ongoing ImmuneRACE study, and 1,200 or so subjects contributed by 6 global collaborators. The prospective study material was composed of cDNA or gDNA derived from T cells, B-cell-depleted T cells, or PBMCs. The full study reports these points: Clinical and demographic metadata were provided uncurated, with the amount varying by source and participant.

One collaborating source in Seattle enrolled patients during active infection and followed them longitudinally through the course of disease. Whole blood was collected in K2EDTA tubes by collaborating institutions according to the institutions' own protocols. For TCRbeta analysis, collaborators shipped samples in one of three forms: frozen whole blood, isolated PBMCs, or DNA extracted from either of those sample types. TCRbeta CDR3 regions were amplified from genomic DNA using the immunoSEQ Assay, a bias-controlled multiplex PCR. Regarding the original processing steps: The number of nucleated cells in each sample was estimated from the amplification of reference gene primers within the assay. To quantify the absolute abundance of each unique TCRbeta CDR3 rearrangement, sequence reads were collapsed and filtered. For each sample, productive Simpson clonality was calculated as the square root of Simpson's diversity index across productive rearrangements. The immuneACCESS repertoire file appears here via TCRdb, limited to in-frame rearrangements. These files lack a portion of the clones; in checked studies, under half of the deficit traces to unresolved V genes, and the cause of the others is not known. Clonal size and the V and J genes are those of that table, whereas D and trimming came from the DNA. A total of some 130,000 clones appear in this sample, about 89% of them only once. The ten most abundant clones make up around 4.5% of the sample.

In regard to this clone: Its binding antigen is unknown. Per-base quality was not reported, and no clone a single base away is much larger than it.

Taken from cysteine to phenylalanine, the CDR3 has 13 residues. Only CDR3 DNA remains: 39 bases, in frame from the first base. V is cut by 2 bases and J by 3 bases, and the space between the germline ends is 7 bases. In the germline V gene (reference sequence), CDR1 corresponds to MNHNY and CDR2 to SVGAGI. Sequenced: peripheral blood. The sequence came from a man between 60 and 75 years old with COVID-19, enrolled during active disease. The rearranged chain carries TRBV6-6 and TRBJ2-5; no D gene call is confident. The CDR3 here reads CASSYPQEETQYF. The nucleotide sequence reads TGTGCCAGCAGTTACCCCCAGGAAGAGACCCAGTACTTC.